Listed below are T cell receptor beta chains from one sample, sequenced in a study of blood T cell repertoires in COVID-19. Using immunoSEQ multiplex PCR, the repertoire was profiled, and TCRdb retains in-frame clones only, with some absent. The top ten hold roughly a fifth of the sample, which has some 40,000 clones, approximately 90% seen once. Sequenced: peripheral blood. The receptors shown here come from a man between 65 and 85 years old with acute or convalescent COVID-19. Both conserved end residues are part of each CDR3. The D gene is left open where the match is weak. Expanded clones get a size class; other rows say once, few or many, or leave the size out.

-,TRBV24-1,TRBJ2-6,TRBD2,TGTGCCACCAGTGATTCGGGGGGCTCTGGGGCCAACGTCCTGACTTTC,CATSDSGGSGANVLTF
-,TRBV6-4,TRBJ2-3,TRBD1,TGTGCCAGCAGTGCCCGCGGGACAGGGGCAGATACGCAGTATTTT,CASSARGTGADTQYF
-,TRBV18,TRBJ2-7,TRBD2,TGTGCCAGCTCACCGAGTAGCGGGAGACCCTACGAGCAGTACTTC,CASSPSSGRPYEQYF
-,TRBV18,TRBJ2-1,TRBD2,TGTGCCAGCTCACCGGCAGCGGGGGGGCATGAGCAGTTCTTC,CASSPAAGGHEQFF
-,TRBV14,TRBJ2-2,-,TGTGCCAGCAGCGCAACTGCGAACACCGGGGAGCTGTTTTTT,CASSATANTGELFF
-,TRBV29-1,TRBJ2-7,-,TGCAGCGTAGTACCGGACAGTAGCTCCTACGAGCAGTACTTC,CSVVPDSSSYEQYF
-,TRBV10-3,TRBJ1-5,-,TGTGCCATCAGTGACCCCCGGACAGCGAATCAGCCCCAGCATTTT,CAISDPRTANQPQHF
medium-sized,TRBV5-1,TRBJ1-2,TRBD1,TGCGCCAGCAGCTTGCGTGGACAGGGACATGGCTACACCTTC,CASSLRGQGHGYTF
-,TRBV12-3/TRBV12-4,TRBJ2-3,-,TGTGCCAGCAGTTTACTTAGCACAGATACGCAGTATTTT,CASSLLSTDTQYF
few,TRBV4-2,TRBJ1-4,-,TGTGCCAGCAGCCAAGATCTTAATGAAAAACTGTTTTTT,CASSQDLNEKLFF